Following are 24 T cell receptor beta chains from one sample sequenced in a study of brain T cells in children with intractable seizures. Profiling relied on immunoSEQ multiplex PCR, and the TCRdb table lists in-frame clones only, not all of them. The data contain over 3,000 clones, about 78% of them singletons. Surgery cases with the highest brain T cell transcript signatures were chosen for sequencing. The specimen was resected brain tissue, collected at surgery. The receptors come from a girl aged 2 to 10 with Rasmussen encephalitis and intractable seizures.

The gene calls are TRBV12-3 or TRBV12-4 and TRBJ2-1; D is perhaps TRBD2 (5 bases). This CDR3 contains 13 residues. Between the trimmed V and J ends, which lost 7 bases and 6 bases, there was a span of 13 bases. The CDR3 here is CASNKPGSNEQFF. CDR3 DNA: TGTGCCAGCAACAAACCTGGGAGCAATGAGCAGTTCTTC.

This chain joins TRBV12-5 and TRBJ1-4; D might be TRBD1 (5 bases). Germline V lookup: CDR1 LGHNT, CDR2 FRNRAP. There are 15 residues in the CDR3. V lost 0 bases and J 7 bases, leaving 12 bases between the germline ends. CDR3 nucleotides: TGTGCTAGTGGTTTGGTACCTGCAGGGCGTGAAAAACTGTTTTTT. It specifies CASGLVPAGREKLFF.

Comment on this clone: This may be a read error, as it is one base from a much larger clone. The chain carries TRBV5-4 and TRBJ1-2; D gene uncertain. The CDR3 runs 13 residues. The V gene lost 0 bases and the J gene lost 0 bases, with 3 bases spanning the gap. The V gene's germline CDR1 is SGHNT and CDR2 YYREEE (reference sequence). CDR3 in amino acids: CASSLDTNYGYTF. The CDR3, as DNA: TGTGCCAGCAGCTTGGACACTAACTATGGCTACACCTTC.

The V gene is TRBV6-2 or TRBV6-3, the J gene TRBJ1-5; no clear D gene. V lost 5 bases and J lost 5, with 13 bases in between. The CDR3 consists of 14 residues. Germline CDR1 MNHEY, CDR2 SVGEGT. The CDR3 region has the DNA TGTGCCAGCAGTCAGGTGGGATTCGATCAGCCCCAGCATTTT. This codes for CASSQVGFDQPQHF.

The gene calls are TRBV5-4 and TRBJ2-3; 10 bases map to TRBD2. The CDR3 is 16 amino acids. Germline lookup yields CDR1 SGHNT and CDR2 YYREEE (reference sequence). With 3 bases clipped from V and 5 bases from J, the junction kept 9 bases outside the gene matches. The CDR3 DNA is TGTGCCAGCAGCTCTCCTCAAGCGGGGGGGAGAGATACGCAGTATTTT. It is translated as CASSSPQAGGRDTQYF.

The chain carries TRBV2 and TRBJ1-1; D remains unclear. This CDR3 spans 13 amino acids. Per the germline V gene, CDR1 is SNHLY and CDR2 is FYNNEI. V shed 3 bases and J shed 5 bases, with 10 bases lying between them. The CDR3 reads CASSDSQRTEAFF. The CDR3 region has the DNA TGTGCCAGCAGTGATTCCCAGAGGACTGAAGCTTTCTTT.

The chain combines TRBV5-1 with TRBJ2-3; D perhaps matches TRBD1 (5 bases). The V end was cut by 4 bases, the J end by 1 base, with 7 bases between. The CDR3 runs to 13 residues. Germline CDR1 is SGHRS and CDR2 is YFSETQ. In nucleotides, the CDR3 is TGCGCCAGCAGCGTGACAGGCACAGATACGCAGTATTTT. Protein: CASSVTGTDTQYF.

A few counts support this clone. The chain employs TRBV27 and TRBJ2-6; D not certain. V lost 7 bases to trimming and J lost 1 base, with 8 bases between them. From germline, CDR1 is MNHEY and CDR2 SMNVEV (reference sequence). The CDR3 covers 14 residues. The CDR3 reads CASKSDSGANVLTF. The CDR3 region has the DNA TGTGCCAGCAAATCGGATTCTGGGGCCAACGTCCTGACTTTC.

This clone has a handful of counts. In the same sample, other DNA sequences code for this CDR3. This rearrangement joins TRBV7-9 to TRBJ1-1; TRBD1 matches at 7 bases. This CDR3 comprises 15 residues. The germline CDR1 and CDR2 sequences are SEHNR and FQNEAQ (reference sequence). Trimming cost V 5 bases and J 0 bases; bases outside gene matches: 6. The CDR3 here is CASSPQQGMNTEAFF. As DNA, the CDR3 is TGTGCCAGCAGCCCCCAACAGGGGATGAACACTGAAGCTTTCTTT.

This chain joins TRBV18 and TRBJ1-3; unclear D gene. CDR1 is KGHSH and CDR2 is LQKENI in the germline V gene. V was pared by 1 base and J by 2 bases, with 9 bases between. This CDR3 is built from 15 residues. CDR3 region: CASSPRGEAGNTIYF. DNA of the CDR3: TGTGCCAGCTCACCACGCGGGGAGGCTGGAAACACCATATATTTT.

The chain combines TRBV5-6 with TRBJ2-7; D ambiguous. CDR1 and CDR2 (germline): SGHDT, YYEEEE. V was trimmed by 2 bases and J by 1 base, leaving 10 bases between them. The CDR3 contains 14 residues. The CDR3 is CASSLEPSSYEQYF. The CDR3 DNA sequence: TGTGCCAGCAGCTTAGAGCCAAGTTCCTACGAGCAGTACTTC. The complete variable domain, with remaining parts taken from reference TRBV5-6 and TRBJ2-7, reads DAGVTQSPTHLIKTRGQQVTLRCSPKSGHDTVSWYQQALGQGPQFIFQYYEEEERQRGNFPDRFSGHQFPNYSSELNVNALLLGDSALYLCASSLEPSSYEQYFGPGTRLTVT.

This chain connects TRBV6-1 to TRBJ2-1; D not resolved. The CDR3 is made up of 13 amino acids. Per germline, CDR1 MNHNS and CDR2 SASEGT. Between the trimmed V and J ends, which lost 2 bases and 5 bases, there was a span of 7 bases. The CDR3 nucleotides read TGTGCCAGCAGTGAACCAGGCAACAATGAGCAGTTCTTC. Translating gives CASSEPGNNEQFF.

The gene calls are TRBV5-4 and TRBJ2-2; D may correspond to TRBD1 or TRBD2 (5 bases each). Trimming took 4 bases from V and 4 from J, leaving 14 bases between them. The CDR3 consists of 15 residues. The germline V gene encodes CDR1 SGHNT and CDR2 YYREEE (reference sequence). This CDR3 reads CASSHAGTGTGELFF. CDR3 coding DNA: TGTGCCAGCAGCCATGCAGGGACGGGCACCGGGGAGCTGTTTTTT.

The genes are TRBV7-2 and TRBJ2-7; no reliable D call. The CDR3 has 14 residues. Trimming pared 1 base from V and 2 bases from J, leaving 9 bases between. CDR1 and CDR2 (germline): SGHTA, FQGNSA. CDR3 nucleotide sequence: TGTGCCAGCAGCTTAGGTAGTTTTGCCTACGAGCAGTACTTC. Its translation: CASSLGSFAYEQYF.

The rearrangement uses TRBV18 and TRBJ2-1, with no clear D. The length of the CDR3 is 12 residues. The germline CDR1 and CDR2 sequences are KGHSH and LQKENI. V lost 3 bases and J lost 6, with 6 bases in between. The CDR3 region is CASSPAPNEQFF. CDR3 DNA sequence: TGTGCCAGCTCACCGGCGCCCAATGAGCAGTTCTTC.

The chain has TRBV28 and TRBJ1-2; no clear D gene. CDR1 is MDHEN and CDR2 is SYDVKM in the germline V gene. There are 12 residues in the CDR3. The V and J ends lost 3 bases and 4 bases respectively, with 6 bases between them. The CDR3 coding sequence is TGTGCCAGCAGTTTGGGTTTCTATGGCTACACCTTC. Protein sequence: CASSLGFYGYTF.

The V gene is TRBV7-2, the J gene TRBJ2-5, with 7 bases lining up with TRBD1. The germline gives CDR1 SGHTA, CDR2 FQGNSA. CDR3 length: 14 residues. Trimming cost V 2 bases and J 3 bases; bases outside gene matches: 3. The CDR3, as DNA: TGTGCCAGCAGCTTAACAGGGGTTAAAGAGACCCAGTACTTC. Protein: CASSLTGVKETQYF.

The chain recombines TRBV25-1 with TRBJ2-7, with unresolved D. V shed 4 bases and J shed 3 bases, with 10 bases lying between them. Looked up from germline, CDR1 is MGHDK and CDR2 is SYGVNS. The CDR3 has 13 amino acids. The CDR3 nucleotides read TGTGCCAGCAGTGTACCGCCCTTCTACGAGCAGTACTTC. It translates to CASSVPPFYEQYF.

The chain joins TRBV6-5 to TRBJ2-2; D is possibly TRBD2 (6 bases). The CDR3 contains 15 residues. Germline V gives CDR1 MNHEY, CDR2 SVGAGI. Trimming left V 2 bases short and J 2 bases short, with 9 bases between. The CDR3 nucleotides read TGTGCCAGCAGTTACAGCGGGCGAAACACCGGGGAGCTGTTTTTT. The encoded protein is CASSYSGRNTGELFF.

The V call is TRBV11-2, the J call TRBJ2-7; D is uncertain. V was shortened by 1 base and J by 3 bases, with 7 bases between the two germline ends. The CDR3 loop spans 13 amino acids. The germline V gene encodes CDR1 SGHAT and CDR2 FQNNGV. CDR3 DNA sequence: TGTGCCAGCAGCTTAGGGAACAACTACGAGCAGTACTTC. Amino acids: CASSLGNNYEQYF.

The chain joins TRBV7-2 to TRBJ1-6, with no clear D. There are 15 residues in the CDR3. V was cut by 3 bases and J by 9 bases, with 15 bases left in between. Germline lookup yields CDR1 SGHTA and CDR2 FQGNSA. CDR3 residues: CASSFEDGWVSPLHF. The CDR3 nucleotides read TGTGCCAGCAGCTTCGAGGATGGATGGGTTTCACCCCTCCACTTT.

The chain uses TRBV6-5 and TRBJ1-4; 8 bases map to TRBD1. The V segment lost 2 bases and the J segment 8 bases; nucleotides outside the gene matches: 4. Per germline, CDR1 MNHEY and CDR2 SVGAGI. The CDR3 runs to 14 residues. CDR3 sequence reads: CASSYTDRAEKLFF. The CDR3 DNA follows: TGTGCCAGCAGTTACACGGACAGGGCGGAAAAACTGTTTTTT.

The chain links TRBV10-3 to TRBJ2-7; 8 bases agree with TRBD2. Unmatched junction bases numbered 9, after V lost 6 bases and J lost 5 bases. CDR3 length: 14 residues. CDR1 ENHRY and CDR2 SYGVKD come from the germline V gene. CDR3 amino acids: CAISRAGVNHEQYF. The CDR3 DNA follows: TGTGCCATCAGCCGAGCGGGAGTAAACCACGAGCAGTACTTC.

The V call is TRBV18, the J call TRBJ1-2, with D unresolved. The CDR3 sequence is 13 residues long. Germline values: CDR1 KGHSH, CDR2 LQKENI. Trimming cost V 6 bases and J 8 bases, with 16 bases left between them. Here the CDR3 DNA reads TGTGCCAGCTCGAAACGCCTCCAGACCGGCTACACCTTC. Amino acids: CASSKRLQTGYTF.